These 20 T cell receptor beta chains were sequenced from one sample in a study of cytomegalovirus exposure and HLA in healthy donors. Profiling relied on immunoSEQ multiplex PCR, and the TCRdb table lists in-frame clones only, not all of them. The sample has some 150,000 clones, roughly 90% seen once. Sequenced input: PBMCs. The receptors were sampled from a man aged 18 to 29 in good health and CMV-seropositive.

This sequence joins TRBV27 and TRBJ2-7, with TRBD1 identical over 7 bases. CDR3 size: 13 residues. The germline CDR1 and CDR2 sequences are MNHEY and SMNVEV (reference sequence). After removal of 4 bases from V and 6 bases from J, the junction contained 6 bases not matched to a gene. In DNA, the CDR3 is TGTGCCAGCAGTTACGCAACAGGGGTCGAGCAGTACTTC. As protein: CASSYATGVEQYF.

DNA of the CDR3: TGTGCCAGCAGTTACAGGGGTGATGACGGGGAGCTGTTTTTT. Protein: CASSYRGDDGELFF. The chain couples TRBV6-5 to TRBJ2-2, with D maybe TRBD1 (5 bases). There are 14 residues in the CDR3. The V end lost 2 bases, the J end lost 7 bases, and 11 bases lay between the germline ends. Germline loops: CDR1 MNHEY, CDR2 SVGAGI.

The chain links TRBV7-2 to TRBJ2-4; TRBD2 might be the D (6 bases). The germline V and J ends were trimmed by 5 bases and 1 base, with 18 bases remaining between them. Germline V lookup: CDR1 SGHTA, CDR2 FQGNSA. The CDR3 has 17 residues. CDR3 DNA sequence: TGTGCCAGCAGCCCGGTCAATGCAGGAGGGGCCAAAAACATTCAGTACTTC. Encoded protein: CASSPVNAGGAKNIQYF.

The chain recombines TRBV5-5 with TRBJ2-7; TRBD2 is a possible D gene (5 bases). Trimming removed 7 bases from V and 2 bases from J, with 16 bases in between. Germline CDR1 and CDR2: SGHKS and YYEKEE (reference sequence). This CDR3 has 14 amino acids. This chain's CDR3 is CASGLVSGPYEQYF. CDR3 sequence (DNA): TGTGCCAGCGGGTTAGTCAGCGGCCCCTACGAGCAGTACTTC.

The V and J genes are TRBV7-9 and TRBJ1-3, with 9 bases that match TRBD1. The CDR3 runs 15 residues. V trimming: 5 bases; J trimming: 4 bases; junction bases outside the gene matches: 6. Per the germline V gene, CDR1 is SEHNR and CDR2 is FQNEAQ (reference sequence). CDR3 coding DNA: TGTGCCAGCAGCCGGGACAGGGCGGCCGGAAACACCATATATTTT. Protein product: CASSRDRAAGNTIYF.

The CDR3 bases are TGCGCCAGCAGCGGCTGGACAGAAGAGACCCAGTACTTC. It translates to CASSGWTEETQYF. V usage is TRBV5-1 and J usage is TRBJ2-5; perhaps TRBD1 as D (6 bases). The CDR3 has 13 amino acids. Germline V CDR1 and CDR2: SGHRS, YFSETQ. V gave up 4 bases and J gave up 3 bases, with 10 bases separating them.

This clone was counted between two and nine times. The chain's CDR3 is CASSRGPERSNTGELFF. DNA for the CDR3: TGTGCCAGCAGCCGCGGGCCCGAGAGATCGAACACCGGGGAGCTGTTTTTT. The chain joins TRBV7-3 to TRBJ2-2; tentatively, D is TRBD2 (5 bases). This CDR3 is built from 17 residues. Germline CDR1 SGHTA, CDR2 FQGTGA. Trimming took 5 bases from V and 0 from J, leaving 16 bases between them.

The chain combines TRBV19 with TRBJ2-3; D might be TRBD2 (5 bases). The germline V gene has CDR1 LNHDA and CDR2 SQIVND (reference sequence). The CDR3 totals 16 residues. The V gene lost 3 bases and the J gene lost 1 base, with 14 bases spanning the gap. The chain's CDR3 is CASSIGERWGTDTQYF. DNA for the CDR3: TGTGCCAGTAGTATCGGCGAGCGGTGGGGCACAGATACGCAGTATTTT.

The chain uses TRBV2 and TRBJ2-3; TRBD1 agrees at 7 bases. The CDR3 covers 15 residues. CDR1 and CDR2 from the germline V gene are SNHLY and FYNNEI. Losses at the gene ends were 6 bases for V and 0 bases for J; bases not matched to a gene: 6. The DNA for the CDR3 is TGTGCCAGCAGGCCTAACAGGGGTAGCACAGATACGCAGTATTTT. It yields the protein CASRPNRGSTDTQYF.

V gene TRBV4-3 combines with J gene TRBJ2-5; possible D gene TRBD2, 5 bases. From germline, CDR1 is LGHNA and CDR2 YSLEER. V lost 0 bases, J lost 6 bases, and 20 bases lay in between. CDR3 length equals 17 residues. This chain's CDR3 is CASSQDLSGTPGQTQYF. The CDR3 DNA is TGCGCCAGCAGCCAAGATCTCAGCGGCACCCCCGGACAGACCCAGTACTTC.

The CDR3 spells CASSRTSGGGGSTDTQYF. CDR3 DNA sequence: TGTGCCAGCAGCCGGACTAGCGGGGGCGGGGGTAGCACAGATACGCAGTATTTT. V is TRBV7-2 and J is TRBJ2-3; 13 nucleotides line up with TRBD2. This CDR3 is 18 amino acids long. Per the germline V gene, CDR1 is SGHTA and CDR2 is FQGNSA. V gave up 5 bases and J gave up 0 bases; unmatched junction bases: 8.

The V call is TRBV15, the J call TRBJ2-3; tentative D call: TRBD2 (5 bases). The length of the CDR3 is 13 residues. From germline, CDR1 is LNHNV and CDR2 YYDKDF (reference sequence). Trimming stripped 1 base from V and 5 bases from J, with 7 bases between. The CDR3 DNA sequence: TGTGCCACCAGCAGAGCGGGAAGAGATACGCAGTATTTT. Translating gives CATSRAGRDTQYF.

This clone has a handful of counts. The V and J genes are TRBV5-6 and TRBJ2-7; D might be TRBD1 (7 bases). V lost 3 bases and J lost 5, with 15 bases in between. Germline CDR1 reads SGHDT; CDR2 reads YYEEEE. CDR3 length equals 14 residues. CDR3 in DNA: TGTGCCAGCAGCTCACGACAGGGAGGTCACGAGCAGTACTTC. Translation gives CASSSRQGGHEQYF.

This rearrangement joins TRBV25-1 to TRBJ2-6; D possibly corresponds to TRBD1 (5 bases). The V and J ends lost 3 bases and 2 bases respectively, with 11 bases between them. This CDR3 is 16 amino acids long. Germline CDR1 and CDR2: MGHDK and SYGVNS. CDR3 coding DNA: TGTGCCAGCAGTGATTCAGGGCTCGCTGGGGCCAACGTCCTGACTTTC. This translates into CASSDSGLAGANVLTF.

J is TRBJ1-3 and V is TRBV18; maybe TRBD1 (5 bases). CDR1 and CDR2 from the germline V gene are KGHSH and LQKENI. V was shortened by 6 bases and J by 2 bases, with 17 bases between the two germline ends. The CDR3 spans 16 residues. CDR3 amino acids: CASSGGGPETGNTIYF. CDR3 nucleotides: TGTGCCAGCTCCGGGGGAGGGCCCGAAACTGGAAACACCATATATTTT. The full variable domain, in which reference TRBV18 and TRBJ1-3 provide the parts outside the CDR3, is NAGVMQNPRHLVRRRGQEARLRCSPMKGHSHVYWYRQLPEEGLKFMVYLQKENIIDESGMPKERFSAEFPKEGPSILRIQQVVRGDSAAYFCASSGGGPETGNTIYFGEGSWLTVV.

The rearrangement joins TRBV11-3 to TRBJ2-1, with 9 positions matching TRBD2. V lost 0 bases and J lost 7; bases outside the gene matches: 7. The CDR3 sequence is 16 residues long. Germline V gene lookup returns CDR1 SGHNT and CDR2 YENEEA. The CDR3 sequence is CASSLELGSGSNEQFF. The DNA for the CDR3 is TGTGCCAGCAGCTTAGAGTTGGGTAGCGGGAGTAATGAGCAGTTCTTC.

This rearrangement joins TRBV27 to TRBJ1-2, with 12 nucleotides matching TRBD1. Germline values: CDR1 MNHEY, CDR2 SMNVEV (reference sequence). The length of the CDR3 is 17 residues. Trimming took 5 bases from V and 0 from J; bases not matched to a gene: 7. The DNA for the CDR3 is TGTGCCAGCAGTATAATGGGACAGGGGGCGGCTAACTATGGCTACACCTTC. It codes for CASSIMGQGAANYGYTF.

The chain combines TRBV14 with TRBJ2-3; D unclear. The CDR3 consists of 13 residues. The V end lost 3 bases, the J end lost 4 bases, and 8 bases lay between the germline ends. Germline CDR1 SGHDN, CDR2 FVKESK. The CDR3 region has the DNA TGTGCCAGCAGCCATATGAGTGCAGATACGCAGTATTTT. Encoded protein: CASSHMSADTQYF.

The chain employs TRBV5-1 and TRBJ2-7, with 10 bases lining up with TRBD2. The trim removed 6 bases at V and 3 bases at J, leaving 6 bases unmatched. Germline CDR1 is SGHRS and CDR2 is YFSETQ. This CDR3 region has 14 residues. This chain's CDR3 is CASTGWTSGYEQYF. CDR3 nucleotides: TGCGCCAGCACCGGATGGACTAGCGGCTACGAGCAGTACTTC.

The CDR3 nucleotides read TGTGCCAGCAGCTTATTCCAGCGGGGGGCTCTCTACGAGCAGTACTTC. As protein: CASSLFQRGALYEQYF. The chain employs TRBV11-1 and TRBJ2-7, with 9 bases lining up with TRBD2. CDR3 length equals 16 residues. The V gene end was trimmed by 2 bases and the J gene end by 3 bases; junction bases not matched to a gene: 8. Germline CDR1 is SGHAT and CDR2 is FQDESV (reference sequence).